One and the same sample provided the 13 T cell receptor beta chains below, sequenced in a study of T cell responses to AZD1222 COVID-19 vaccine. Measured with immunoSEQ multiplex PCR; TCRdb has only the in-frame clones, and not every one. In the table there are about 180,000 clones, about 90% of which are singletons. The material sequenced was peripheral blood, taken on day 0 of AZD1222 vaccination. These receptors were obtained from an adult in good health.

The chain couples TRBV7-2 to TRBJ1-5, with D possibly matching TRBD1 (5 bases). The CDR3 runs 13 residues. Germline assignment: CDR1 SGHTA and CDR2 FQGNSA. The germline V and J ends were trimmed by 1 base and 7 bases, with 8 bases remaining between them. Here the CDR3 DNA reads TGTGCCAGCAGCTTAGTCAGGGAACAGCCCCAGCATTTT. Protein: CASSLVREQPQHF.

This clone has only one observation. This chain links TRBV27 with TRBJ1-2; tentatively, D is TRBD1 (5 bases). This CDR3 has 14 residues. V lost 0 bases to trimming and J lost 7 bases, with 12 bases between them. Per the germline V gene, CDR1 is MNHEY and CDR2 is SMNVEV (reference sequence). The CDR3 nucleotides are TGTGCCAGCAGTTTATCCAGGCGAGGGGTTGGCTACACCTTC. Residues: CASSLSRRGVGYTF.

The rearrangement links TRBV7-9 to TRBJ2-7; D gene ambiguous. With 1 base removed from V and 7 bases from J, the gap between germline ends came to 8 bases. The CDR3 covers 12 residues. Germline V gives CDR1 SEHNR, CDR2 FQNEAQ (reference sequence). In DNA, the CDR3 is TGTGCCAGCAGCTTAGGGTCAGAGGAGCAGTACTTC. It yields the protein CASSLGSEEQYF.

V gene TRBV7-3 combines with J gene TRBJ2-3, with D perhaps given as TRBD1 or TRBD2 (7 bases each). The V end was cut by 7 bases, the J end by 1 base, with 18 bases between. CDR1 and CDR2 (germline): SGHTA, FQGTGA. The CDR3 runs 16 residues. In DNA form, the CDR3 reads TGTGCCAGCACCCGCGGGGCAGGGGGGGGCACAGATACGCAGTATTTT. Translated: CASTRGAGGGTDTQYF.

The chain joins TRBV4-1 to TRBJ2-7; no firm D call. From germline, CDR1 is MGHRA and CDR2 YSYEKL. V gave up 4 bases and J gave up 6 bases, with 16 bases separating them. The CDR3 is 14 amino acids. The CDR3 nucleotides are TGCGCCAGCAGCCCCAAGGCAGGCTGGGCCGAGCAGTACTTC. This codes for CASSPKAGWAEQYF.

This chain links TRBV24-1 with TRBJ2-2; 8 nucleotides match TRBD1. The V gene's germline CDR1 is KGHDR and CDR2 SFDVKD. Trimming took 9 bases from V and 1 from J; bases not matched to a gene: 3. The CDR3 consists of 14 residues. The CDR3 DNA sequence: TGTGCCACCTCCGGGACAGGGAACACCGGGGAGCTGTTTTTT. Translating it yields CATSGTGNTGELFF.

The chain uses TRBV14 and TRBJ2-7, with D perhaps TRBD2 (6 bases). The CDR3 runs 15 residues. V gave up 3 bases and J gave up 3 bases, with 15 bases separating them. Germline CDR1 and CDR2: SGHDN and FVKESK. CDR3 region: CASSHAGTGVYEQYF. The CDR3 coding sequence is TGTGCCAGCAGCCATGCCGGGACTGGGGTCTACGAGCAGTACTTC.

The chain is built from TRBV28 and TRBJ2-3; no firm D call. The CDR3 has 13 amino acids. Looked up from germline, CDR1 is MDHEN and CDR2 is SYDVKM. Trimming left V 5 bases short and J 2 bases short, with 8 bases between. In DNA, the CDR3 is TGTGCCAGCAGTCCCAGGCCCACAGATACGCAGTATTTT. Translating gives CASSPRPTDTQYF. Combining the CDR3 with reference TRBV28 and TRBJ2-3 gives the whole variable domain DVKVTQSSRYLVKRTGEKVFLECVQDMDHENMFWYRQDPGLGLRLIYFSYDVKMKEKGDIPEGYSVSREKKERFSLILESASTNQTSMYLCASSPRPTDTQYFGPGTRLTVL.

The rearrangement uses TRBV10-3 and TRBJ1-5; 11 bases are a match to TRBD1. CDR1 ENHRY and CDR2 SYGVKD come from the germline V gene. This CDR3 contains 17 residues. V shed 10 bases and J 1 base; nucleotides not matched to a gene: 12. DNA of the CDR3: TGTGCCACCAACTTCGAGGACAGGGGGCGCAGCAATCAGCCCCAGCATTTT. This codes for CATNFEDRGRSNQPQHF.

This clone was seen just once. The V call is TRBV6-5, the J call TRBJ1-2; D gene uncertain. Germline lookup yields CDR1 MNHEY and CDR2 SVGAGI. This CDR3 comprises 13 residues. With 0 bases removed from V and 6 bases from J, the gap between germline ends came to 8 bases. The CDR3 sequence: CASSYSTVDGYTF. DNA of the CDR3: TGTGCCAGCAGTTACTCAACAGTGGATGGCTACACCTTC.

This sequence joins TRBV30 and TRBJ1-6, with unresolved D. The V gene's germline CDR1 is GTSNPN and CDR2 SVGIG (reference sequence). The V end was cut by 3 bases, the J end by 15 bases, with 15 bases between. The CDR3 is 12 residues long. The CDR3 bases are TGTGCCTGGAGGGAACGTAGGGAGTTCCTCCACTTT. Amino acid sequence: CAWRERREFLHF.

The V call is TRBV12-5, the J call TRBJ2-1, with a tentative D call TRBD1 (7 bases). CDR1 is LGHNT, CDR2 FRNRAP, per germline. The length of the CDR3 is 12 residues. The V end lost 6 bases, the J end lost 7 bases, and 10 bases lay between the germline ends. The CDR3 nucleotides are TGTGCTAGTGGGACAGGGAGGAATGAGCAGTTCTTC. Its protein product is CASGTGRNEQFF.

This sequence joins TRBV14 and TRBJ2-7, with 9 bases aligning to TRBD1. V dropped 4 bases and J dropped 6; count of bases not matched to a gene: 4. This CDR3 contains 13 residues. The V gene's germline CDR1 is SGHDN and CDR2 FVKESK. The CDR3 bases are TGTGCCAGCAGCCTTGGACAGGGGATCGAGCAGTACTTC. This encodes CASSLGQGIEQYF.